These T cell receptor beta chains were read from a single sample in a study of neurological immune-mediated disorders. TCRdb redid the calling of the 5' RACE reads with MiXCR, one entry per CDR3 protein. The data hold tens of thousands of distinct CDR3 sequences, with 4.5% observed a single time. Sequenced material: PBMCs. These receptor sequences come from a man younger than 40 with multiple sclerosis. Both conserved end residues are part of each CDR3. The order of the fields is J gene, D gene, V gene, clone size, CDR3 DNA, CDR3 protein. The D gene is left open where the match is weak. The size field is filled for only some rows; it gives once, few, many or a size class.

>TRBJ1-2|.|TRBV12-3/TRBV12-4|few
TGTGCCAGCAGTTTTCGGATTGGGGGCTACACCTTC
CASSFRIGGYTF
>TRBJ2-1|.|TRBV5-5|.
TGTGTCAGCAGCTTGTCGGGGATCCAGAATGAGCAGTTCTTC
CVSSLSGIQNEQFF
>TRBJ1-4|TRBD1|TRBV6-1|.
TGTGCCACTGGGGACAGGGTACATGACAAACTGTTTTTT
CATGDRVHDKLFF
>TRBJ1-1|.|TRBV6-6|few
TGTGCCAGCATCGGACATTCGAACACTGAAGCTTTCTTT
CASIGHSNTEAFF
>TRBJ2-5|TRBD1|TRBV5-1|few
TGCGCCAGCAGCTTGGAGGGGGCTTGGGAGACCCAGTACTTC
CASSLEGAWETQYF
>TRBJ2-3|.|TRBV5-1|many
TGCGCCAGCAGCCTGGGGGGACTCACAGATACGCAGTATTTT
CASSLGGLTDTQYF
>TRBJ1-1|.|TRBV5-1|many
TGCGCCAGCAGTCCTGACATTTACACTGAAGCTTTCTTT
CASSPDIYTEAFF
>TRBJ2-7|TRBD2|TRBV4-1|many
TGCGCCAGCAGCCCCGGTTGGACTAGCAAGTACGAGCAGTACTTC
CASSPGWTSKYEQYF
>TRBJ2-1|TRBD2|TRBV11-2|few
TGTGCCAGCAGTCCGACTAGCGGAACCTACAATGAGCAGTTCTTC
CASSPTSGTYNEQFF
>TRBJ1-4|.|TRBV6-1|many
TGTGCCAGCAGTGAATATGCAGGGGCAACTAATGAAAAACTGTTTTTT
CASSEYAGATNEKLFF
>TRBJ2-1|.|TRBV9|many
TGTGCCAGCAGCGTGATTTCGGGGAATGAGCAGTTCTTC
CASSVISGNEQFF
>TRBJ1-2|TRBD1|TRBV6-4|.
TGTGCCAGCAGTGACGGACCAGTTTGGGCAGGGGGGCCCTATGGCTACACCTTC
CASSDGPVWAGGPYGYTF
>TRBJ2-1|.|TRBV10-1|few
TGCGCCAGCGCCAGAGGAGGGGGATTTTCCTACAATGAGCAGTTCTTC
CASARGGGFSYNEQFF
>TRBJ1-1|.|TRBV6-1|few
TGTGCCAGCAGTGAAGACGTCCTGGTAGCTTTCTTT
CASSEDVLVAFF
>TRBJ2-1|.|TRBV15|many
TGTGCCACCAGCAGGGCCCACATCCTCAATGAGCAGTTCTTC
CATSRAHILNEQFF
>TRBJ2-2|.|TRBV7-8|many
TGTGCCAGCAGCTCTTCCCACACCGGGGAGCTGTTTTTT
CASSSSHTGELFF
>TRBJ1-2|TRBD1|TRBV4-1|many
TGCGCCAGCAGCCAGAAGGACAGGGGGTACTATGGCTACACCTTC
CASSQKDRGYYGYTF
>TRBJ1-2|.|TRBV4-1|many
TGCGCCAGCAGCCAAGGGATAGGTAGCTATGGCTACACCTTC
CASSQGIGSYGYTF
>TRBJ1-1|.|TRBV5-5|many
TGTGCCAGCAGCCGGAGGAATGGGAACACTGAAGCTTTCTTT
CASSRRNGNTEAFF
>TRBJ2-1|TRBD1|TRBV14|many
TGTGCCAGCAGTCTCGGGACAGCCGAGGTTCGGTTCTTC
CASSLGTAEVRFF
>TRBJ2-2|.|TRBV10-3|many
TGTGCCATCACATGGGCTTCGAACACCGGGGAGCTGTTTTTT
CAITWASNTGELFF
>TRBJ2-1|TRBD2|TRBV20-1|many
TGCAGTGCTAGAGAGTCCCTAGCGGGGGGGCATGATGAGCAGTTCTTC
CSARESLAGGHDEQFF
>TRBJ1-4|TRBD1|TRBV11-2|.
TGTGCCAGCAGCCCCCGGGACAGGGATGAAAAACTGTTTTTT
CASSPRDRDEKLFF
>TRBJ2-1|TRBD1|TRBV6-5|few
TGTGCCAGCAGTCGAACCGGGACAGGGTTAAATGAGCAGTTCTTC
CASSRTGTGLNEQFF
>TRBJ2-7|TRBD2|TRBV20-1|many
TGCAGTGCTACCCGGGCGGCAGGACTAGCGGCCGAGCAGTACTTC
CSATRAAGLAAEQYF
>TRBJ2-1|TRBD2|TRBV5-1|many
TGCGCCAGCAGCTTGTCTACTAGCGGGGCCATCAATGAGCAGTTCTTC
CASSLSTSGAINEQFF
>TRBJ1-3|.|TRBV6-5|many
TGTGCCAGCTTTGCAGGGCTCCCTGGAAACACCATATATTTT
CASFAGLPGNTIYF
>TRBJ2-1|.|TRBV4-1|.
TGCGCCAGCAGCCAATGGGGAAGGGTCTCGGGCAATGAGCAGTTCTTC
CASSQWGRVSGNEQFF